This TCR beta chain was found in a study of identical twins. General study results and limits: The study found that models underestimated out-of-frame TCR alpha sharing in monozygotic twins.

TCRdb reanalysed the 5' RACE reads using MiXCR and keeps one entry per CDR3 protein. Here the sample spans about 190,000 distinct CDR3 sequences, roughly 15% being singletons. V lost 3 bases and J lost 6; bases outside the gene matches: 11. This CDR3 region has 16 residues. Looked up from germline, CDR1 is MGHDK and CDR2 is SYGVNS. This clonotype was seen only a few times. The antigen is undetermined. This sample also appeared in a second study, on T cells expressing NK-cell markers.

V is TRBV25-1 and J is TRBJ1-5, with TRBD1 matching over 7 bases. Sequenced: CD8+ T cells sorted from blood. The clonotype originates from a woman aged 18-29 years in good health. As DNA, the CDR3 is TGTGCCAGCAGTGAGCCGGCAGGGGGATCGGGTCAGCCCCAGCATTTT. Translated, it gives CASSEPAGGSGQPQHF. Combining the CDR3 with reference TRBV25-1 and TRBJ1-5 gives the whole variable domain EADIYQTPRYLVIGTGKKITLECSQTMGHDKMYWYQQDPGMELHLIHYSYGVNSTEKGDLSSESTVSRIRTEHFPLTLESARPSHTSQYLCASSEPAGGSGQPQHFGDGTRLSIL.